These 18 T cell receptor beta chains originate from one sample sequenced in a study of post-analysis software for immune sequencing data. Study observations and caveats: Controls showed lower frequencies than patients for five or six TRBV segments, and TRBV5-6, TRBV5-1 and TRBV20-1 were among these.

cDNA libraries for TCR beta contained unique molecular identifiers. A single record per CDR3 protein comes from TCRdb applying MiXCR to the PCR reads. The sample holds 750,000 to 950,000 distinct CDR3 sequences, 53% seen once. Their recognized antigens are unknown. Material: blood. These receptors were obtained from a girl aged 10 to 17 with multiple sclerosis.

CDR3 region: CASSTPTGGQYQETQYF. CDR3 nucleotide sequence: TGCGCCAGCAGCACCCCGACAGGGGGGCAGTACCAAGAGACCCAGTACTTC. The chain carries TRBV5-1 and TRBJ2-5, with 9 nucleotides matching TRBD1. Per germline, CDR1 SGHRS and CDR2 YFSETQ. Unmatched junction bases numbered 10, after V lost 4 bases and J lost 0 bases. This CDR3 has 17 residues.

This sequence joins TRBV20-1 and TRBJ2-7; TRBD2 aligns across 11 bases. The assigned J gene may be wrong: the sequence end matches TRBJ2-1 better. Germline V lookup: CDR1 DFQATT, CDR2 SNEGSKA (reference sequence). The CDR3 sequence is 14 residues long. CDR3 residues: CSADSGGAWNEQFF. In nucleotides, the CDR3 is TGCAGTGCTGATAGCGGGGGGGCCTGGAATGAGCAGTTCTTC.

The genes are TRBV7-2 and TRBJ2-4; D is possibly TRBD2 (6 bases). The tail of the sequence fits TRBJ2-7 better, so the J call may be wrong. The CDR3 covers 16 residues. CDR1 is SGHTA and CDR2 is FQGNSA in the germline V gene. The CDR3 spells CASSPGVGGLFHEQYF. The CDR3 nucleotides are TGTGCCAGCAGCCCAGGCGTGGGAGGTCTATTCCACGAGCAGTACTTC.

The chain has TRBV29-1 and TRBJ2-7, with 7 bases matching TRBD1. The V and J ends lost 6 bases and 6 bases, in that order; junction bases with no gene match: 11. This CDR3 is built from 13 residues. Germline CDR1 SQVTM, CDR2 ANQGSEA. This CDR3 is CSVEDRSLGEQYF. The CDR3, as DNA: TGCAGCGTGGAGGACAGGAGTCTCGGCGAGCAGTACTTC.

The chain employs TRBV2 and TRBJ2-7; D possibly corresponds to TRBD1 (5 bases). The CDR3 sequence is 14 residues long. Between the trimmed V and J ends, which lost 6 bases and 1 base, there was a span of 13 bases. Germline V gives CDR1 SNHLY, CDR2 FYNNEI. The DNA for the CDR3 is TGTGCCAGCAGACCGCAAACAGGTTCCTACGAGCAGTACTTC. Encoded protein: CASRPQTGSYEQYF.

The chain uses TRBV20-1 and TRBJ2-7; 9 bases match TRBD1. The ends lost 3 bases at V and 7 bases at J; junction bases unmatched: 4. Germline-derived CDR1 and CDR2 are DFQATT and SNEGSKA (reference sequence). The CDR3 loop spans 12 amino acids. This chain's CDR3 is CSARGQGQEQYF. DNA of the CDR3: TGCAGTGCTAGGGGACAGGGACAAGAGCAGTACTTC.

The chain is built from TRBV5-6 and TRBJ2-1; TRBD2 matches at 8 bases. CDR1 and CDR2 (germline): SGHDT, YYEEEE. This CDR3 has 14 amino acids. The trim removed 4 bases at V and 10 bases at J, leaving 10 bases unmatched. The CDR3 DNA reads TGTGCCAGCAGCCACCCCGGGGGGGGCCGGGAGCAGTTCTTC. It yields the protein CASSHPGGGREQFF.

This clonotype was seen a handful of times. V and J are TRBV7-2 and TRBJ1-5; D ambiguous. V shed 4 bases and J shed 2 bases, with 9 bases lying between them. The CDR3 runs 14 residues. Germline values: CDR1 SGHTA, CDR2 FQGNSA. The CDR3 coding sequence is TGTGCCAGCAGCTCTTCTTTAGGCAATCAGCCCCAGCATTTT. It encodes CASSSSLGNQPQHF.

This clonotype is a singleton in its sample. V gene TRBV5-1 combines with J gene TRBJ1-2; 9 bases map to TRBD1. This CDR3 spans 16 amino acids. Germline loops: CDR1 SGHRS, CDR2 YFSETQ. Trimming took 3 bases from V and 6 from J; bases not matched to a gene: 12. CDR3 residues: CASSSLGQGLSDGYTF. The CDR3 bases are TGCGCCAGCAGCTCCCTGGGACAGGGCTTATCGGATGGCTACACCTTC.

The chain couples TRBV3-1 to TRBJ2-7; 8 nucleotides line up with TRBD1. V lost 4 bases, J lost 5 bases, and 13 bases stayed unmatched. The CDR3 loop spans 16 amino acids. The V gene's germline CDR1 is LGHDT and CDR2 YNNKEL (reference sequence). This CDR3 reads CASSLLMAGGGDEQYF. CDR3 nucleotides: TGTGCCAGCAGCCTCCTGATGGCAGGGGGCGGCGACGAGCAGTACTTC.

This clonotype appeared a single time. V usage is TRBV7-2 and J usage is TRBJ2-3; 8 bases fit TRBD2. V trimming: 5 bases; J trimming: 7 bases; junction bases outside the gene matches: 11. The germline V gene encodes CDR1 SGHTA and CDR2 FQGNSA. The CDR3 has 15 residues. This chain's CDR3 is CASSILAAVVNTQYF. As DNA, the CDR3 is TGTGCCAGCAGCATACTAGCGGCGGTCGTTAATACGCAGTATTTT.

V and J are TRBV6-6 and TRBJ2-7; tentative D call: TRBD2 (5 bases). CDR3 length equals 13 residues. Trimming took off 6 bases at V and 4 bases at J, with 13 bases between the two ends. Germline CDR1 is MNHNY and CDR2 is SVGAGI (reference sequence). The CDR3 region is CASSRDGRYEQYF. The CDR3 DNA reads as TGTGCCAGCAGCCGGGATGGACGGTACGAGCAGTACTTC.

This clonotype was found once. This rearrangement joins TRBV6-6 to TRBJ1-5; the D gene is possibly TRBD1 (6 bases). Trimming removed 10 bases at V and 6 bases at J, with 16 bases between. Germline V lookup: CDR1 MNHNY, CDR2 SVGAGI (reference sequence). This CDR3 has 13 residues. The CDR3 nucleotides read TGTGCCACAGGGAAAAGGGGGTCTCAGCCCCAGCATTTT. It yields the protein CATGKRGSQPQHF.

This clonotype was seen a few times. Given a much more abundant clone one base away, this may be a read error. The chain uses TRBV7-8 and TRBJ2-3; no definite D call. The V and J ends lost 6 bases and 2 bases respectively, with 3 bases between them. This CDR3 comprises 11 residues. The V gene's germline CDR1 is SGHVS and CDR2 FQNEAQ. The CDR3 loop is CASRFTDTQYF. DNA for the CDR3: TGTGCCAGCAGGTTCACAGATACGCAGTATTTT.

A few counts support this clonotype. The rearrangement uses TRBV7-6 and TRBJ2-1; perhaps TRBD2 as D (7 bases). CDR3 length: 14 residues. V lost 4 bases and J lost 10, with 17 bases in between. Germline assignment: CDR1 SGHVS and CDR2 FNYEAQ. The CDR3 coding sequence is TGTGCCAGCAGCTCTAGGGAGGCGGGGGCCGAGCAGTTCTTC. It codes for CASSSREAGAEQFF.

This clonotype was found a few times. The chain uses TRBV6-4 and TRBJ2-1, with TRBD2 matching 11 bases. V lost 6 bases, J lost 7 bases, and 11 bases stayed unmatched. Germline V CDR1 and CDR2: MRHNA, SNTAGT. This CDR3 region has 16 residues. The CDR3: CASSPDGTSGSNEQFF. CDR3 bases: TGTGCCAGCAGCCCCGACGGGACTAGCGGAAGTAATGAGCAGTTCTTC.

Points on this clonotype: This may come from a read error, since a much larger clone is one base off. The chain has TRBV3-1 and TRBJ2-1, with a weak D call TRBD2 (6 bases). The germline V gene has CDR1 LGHDT and CDR2 YNNKEL (reference sequence). Trimming stripped 4 bases from V and 4 bases from J, with 17 bases between. The CDR3 runs 16 residues. The CDR3 here is CASSPLGGGVYNEQFF. In nucleotides, the CDR3 is TGTGCCAGCAGCCCGCTCGGTGGCGGGGTTTACAATGAGCAGTTCTTC.

This sequence joins TRBV6-1 and TRBJ2-1; possibly TRBD1 for D (6 bases). The J call may be faulty, since TRBJ2-7 better matches the DNA end. Germline V gives CDR1 MNHNS, CDR2 SASEGT. The CDR3 runs to 16 residues. The CDR3 protein is CASSLRSETGSYEQYF. The DNA for the CDR3 is TGTGCCAGCAGTCTCCGATCCGAGACAGGATCCTACGAGCAGTACTTC.